This T cell receptor (beta chain) came from a study of spatial heterogeneity in lung cancer. Broader study findings: The study found that expanded intratumoral alpha and beta TCR counts tracked tumor mutation counts.

In this sample, this clonotype is medium-sized. What it binds is not known. Time point noted: sample taken at primary tumor resection. Samples were obtained from approximately 72 donors, all untreated early-stage non-small cell lung cancer patients. This CDR3 has 14 amino acids. V was trimmed by 0 bases and J by 10 bases, leaving 15 bases between them. From germline, CDR1 is MGHRA and CDR2 YSYEKL. Each TCR cDNA molecule carried a unique molecular identifier. In TCRdb, the 5' RACE reads were re-called with MiXCR into one record per CDR3 protein. Of about 10,000 distinct CDR3 sequences in the sample, about 6% were seen once.

The genes are TRBV4-1 and TRBJ1-2, with D possibly being TRBD1 (6 bases). The clonotype originates from a male donor with early-stage non-small cell lung cancer. The sequencing here drew on lung tumor tissue, taken at surgery. CDR3 nucleotides: TGCGCCAGCAGCCAAGATCAGGCAGGGGCCCCCTACACCTTC. Protein sequence: CASSQDQAGAPYTF.